The 6 T cell receptor beta chains listed next were all sequenced from one sample in a study of T cell repertoires in cytomegalovirus infection. TCRdb re-called the reads with MiXCR, one entry per CDR3 protein. The sample carries roughly 250,000 distinct CDR3 sequences, 20% to 25% recorded once. Material for sequencing was CD8+ T cells from PBMCs. All receptors derive from a human donor in good health (CMV status not recorded). Some clones in this sample may be carry-over from other donors' samples.

There are many counts of this clonotype. CDR3: CASSAGTGRHTGELFF. The CDR3 DNA is TGTGCCAGCAGCGCGGGGACAGGGAGGCACACCGGGGAGCTGTTTTTT. The rearrangement uses TRBV7-8 and TRBJ2-2, with 9 bases identical to TRBD1. Germline CDR1 SGHVS, CDR2 FQNEAQ. J gave up 3 bases and V 5 bases, and 7 bases lay outside the gene matches. CDR3 length: 16 residues.

The chain has TRBV11-2 and TRBJ2-7; 12 bases match TRBD1. CDR1 and CDR2 from the germline V gene are SGHAT and FQNNGV. This CDR3 spans 15 amino acids. V lost 4 bases to trimming and J lost 7 bases; unmatched junction nucleotides: 8. The CDR3 sequence: CASSSWGQGAEEQYF. The CDR3 DNA reads as TGTGCCAGCAGCTCGTGGGGACAGGGGGCTGAAGAGCAGTACTTC.

J is TRBJ2-1 and V is TRBV28; 9 bases map to TRBD1. Trimming cost V 6 bases and J 3 bases; bases outside gene matches: 6. The V gene's germline CDR1 is MDHEN and CDR2 SYDVKM. This CDR3 contains 15 residues. The CDR3 DNA is TGTGCCAGCAGCTTCGGGACAGGGCTCTACAATGAGCAGTTCTTC. It codes for CASSFGTGLYNEQFF.

The table lists this clonotype with many counts. The chain uses TRBV6-5 and TRBJ2-1; possible D gene TRBD2, 5 bases. Trimming cost V 0 bases and J 0 bases, with 9 bases left between them. The CDR3 has 16 amino acids. Germline V CDR1 and CDR2: MNHEY, SVGAGI. CDR3 residues: CASSYSLAGSYNEQFF. DNA of the CDR3: TGTGCCAGCAGTTACTCGCTAGCTGGCTCCTACAATGAGCAGTTCTTC.

The chain recombines TRBV19 with TRBJ1-2, with D possibly TRBD1 on 5 matching bases. CDR1 and CDR2 (germline): LNHDA, SQIVND (reference sequence). Trimming stripped 8 bases from V and 7 bases from J, with 8 bases between. The CDR3 consists of 10 residues. The CDR3 DNA reads TGTGCCAGTGGGGACGCTGGCTACACCTTC. Translating gives CASGDAGYTF. The whole variable domain, remainder taken from reference TRBV19 and TRBJ1-2, is DGGITQSPKYLFRKEGQNVTLSCEQNLNHDAMYWYRQDPGQGLRLIYYSQIVNDFQKGDIAEGYSVSREKKESFPLTVTSAQKNPTAFYLCASGDAGYTFGSGTRLTVV.

The rearrangement uses TRBV28 and TRBJ2-1, with TRBD2 matching 9 bases. J was trimmed by 5 bases and V by 6 bases; bases with no gene match: 5. Germline V gene lookup returns CDR1 MDHEN and CDR2 SYDVKM. The CDR3 spans 14 residues. CDR3 sequence: CASRLAGDHNEQFF. The CDR3 DNA reads as TGTGCCAGCAGGTTAGCGGGGGACCACAATGAGCAGTTCTTC.